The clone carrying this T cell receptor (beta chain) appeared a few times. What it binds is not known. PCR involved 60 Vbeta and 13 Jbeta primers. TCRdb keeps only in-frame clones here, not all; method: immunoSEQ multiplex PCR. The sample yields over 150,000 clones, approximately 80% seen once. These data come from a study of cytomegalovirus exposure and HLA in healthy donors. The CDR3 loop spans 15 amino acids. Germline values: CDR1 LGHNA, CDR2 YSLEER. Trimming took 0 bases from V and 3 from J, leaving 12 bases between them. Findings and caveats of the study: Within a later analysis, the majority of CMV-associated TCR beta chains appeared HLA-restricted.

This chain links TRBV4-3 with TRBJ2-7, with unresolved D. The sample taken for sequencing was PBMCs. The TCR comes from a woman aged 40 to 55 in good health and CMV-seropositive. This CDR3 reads CASSQDTGTFYEQYF. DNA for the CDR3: TGCGCCAGCAGCCAAGATACCGGTACCTTCTACGAGCAGTACTTC.